This entry features one TCR beta chain sequence. The source of the sample is a study of technical replicates of blood from several donors. Germline CDR1 reads SGHDN; CDR2 reads FVKESK. CDR3 length: 16 amino acids. Between the trimmed V and J ends, which lost 1 base and 3 bases, there was a span of 12 bases. The data were produced by immunoSEQ multiplex PCR, yet TCRdb's version contains in-frame clones alone and is incomplete. The sample holds roughly 85,000 clones, approximately 93% seen once. This TCR came from a human donor in good health. The sample was T cells isolated from PBMCs. This chain uses TRBV14 with TRBJ1-4, with D perhaps matching TRBD1 (5 bases). CDR3: CASSQAGLSPNEKLFF. CDR3 in DNA: TGTGCCAGCAGCCAAGCGGGACTATCCCCTAATGAAAAACTGTTTTTT.